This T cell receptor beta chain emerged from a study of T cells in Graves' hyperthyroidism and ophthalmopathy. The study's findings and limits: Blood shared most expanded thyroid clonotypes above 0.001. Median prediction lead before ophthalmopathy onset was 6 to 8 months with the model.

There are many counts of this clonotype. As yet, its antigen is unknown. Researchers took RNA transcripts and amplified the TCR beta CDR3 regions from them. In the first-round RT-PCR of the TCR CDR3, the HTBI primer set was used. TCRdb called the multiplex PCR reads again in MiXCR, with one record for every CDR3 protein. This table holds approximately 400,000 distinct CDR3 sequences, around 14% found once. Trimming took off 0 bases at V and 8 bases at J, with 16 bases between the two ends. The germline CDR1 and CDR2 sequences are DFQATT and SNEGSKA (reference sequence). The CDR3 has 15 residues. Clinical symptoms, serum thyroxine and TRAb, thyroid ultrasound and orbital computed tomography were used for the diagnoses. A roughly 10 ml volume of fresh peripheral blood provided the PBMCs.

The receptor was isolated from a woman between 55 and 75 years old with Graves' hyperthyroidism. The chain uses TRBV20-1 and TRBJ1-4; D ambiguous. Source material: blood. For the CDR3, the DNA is TGCAGTGCTAGAGATGTGCACACGACCTGGGAAAAACTGTTTTTT. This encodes CSARDVHTTWEKLFF.